This TCR beta chain emerged from a study of blood T cells in healthy people across ages (dated by TCRdb to between 2015 and 2017). About the study as a whole: In model experiments, roughly one uniquely barcoded TCR beta cDNA molecule per two T cells was captured by template switching. Donors were grouped into four age groups: young (average roughly 15 years), middle-aged (approximately 41), aged (about 60) and long-lived (around 80). The study measured age-related changes in TCR beta repertoire diversity using deep sequencing normalized with unique cDNA molecular identifiers. To avoid experimental bias, donors of different ages were randomly spread across the sequencing lanes. For two donors (one aged 18 to 30 and one aged 80 or older), the study analyzed two additional independent replicas of 1 million unique cDNA reads from the same blood draw.

With respect to this clonotype: Its antigen has not been determined. Qualities for individual bases were not recorded, and no much larger clone is one base off.

What the authors observed across the whole study: Because profiling used bulk unsorted PBMCs, naive and antigen-experienced compartments could not be compared conclusively. Estimates of total diversity based on one million sequenced T cells were considered lower bounds and underestimates. Compared with the aged group, the long-lived group had more naive CD4+ T cells, fewer expanded clones and increased TCR diversity, suggesting age selection. The percentage of naive T cells measured by flow cytometry correlated strongly with observed TCR beta diversity. As age increased, observed TCR beta diversity per million T cells dropped in a roughly linear way, and a significant reduction was already evident by age about 40. Because the CMV infection status of the donors was unknown, age-related changes in expanded clonotypes may potentially have been confounded.

Systemically healthy Caucasian individuals from Russia, 35 to 50 in total and aged roughly 6 to 100 years, were included as donors. About 9.8 milliliters of peripheral blood were drawn from each donor into EDTA-treated Vacutainer tubes. PBMCs were isolated by Ficoll-Paque density-gradient centrifugation, with at least 7 million obtained per sample. Total RNA was extracted from PBMCs with Trizol reagent, with at least 6 micrograms obtained per sample. The percentages of naive CD45RAhigh/CD27high T cells were determined by flow cytometry on a PBMC aliquot from every donor. To prepare the library, 5' RACE was applied. The data were produced on an Illumina HiSeq 2500. The second PCR ran for roughly 7 to 11 cycles and used a J-beta primer mix along with a sample-barcoded 5' primer. Each TCR beta cDNA molecule received a unique molecular identifier from a template-switch 5' adaptor carrying 12 random nucleotides. Each sample yielded at least 3 million CDR3-containing paired-end reads. First-strand cDNA synthesis was performed from all RNA using the Mint cDNA synthesis kit, with priming by a TRBC-specific oligonucleotide. Following uracil-DNA glycosylase treatment, all cDNA underwent a first 18-cycle PCR with the universal primers M1SS and BC2_uni_R. Processing in the source paper ran as follows. For normalization, 1 million high-quality reads, each with a distinct molecular identifier, were randomly selected from each sample. Instead of being binned into consensus sequences, reads that shared molecular identifiers were thrown out. MiTCR, run with a Q25 quality threshold and the strictest error-elimination algorithm, handled CDR3 identification, clonotype clustering and error correction. A nonparametric unseen species model with Euler transformation was used to estimate lower-bound total TCR beta diversity. The public reads were reanalyzed by TCRdb: fastp trimming at Q25, MiXCR alignment, in-frame beta chains only. Rows with a matching CDR3 protein are joined into one entry that keeps the most common DNA and genes. TCRdb, not the original authors, processed these V and J calls. The sample table shows some 920,000 distinct CDR3 sequences, and roughly 47% are seen once. The ten biggest clones cover roughly 23% of the sample.

The germline V gene (reference sequence) supplies CDR1 DFQATT and CDR2 SNEGSKA. The junction carries 12 bases between V and J, which are trimmed by 3 bases and 3 bases respectively. The CDR3 goes from the cysteine to the phenylalanine over 14 residues. The read is trimmed to its CDR3 DNA, 42 bases read in frame from base 1. The source is an older woman in good health. The source material was blood. This sequence uses TRBV20-1 and TRBJ2-1, with the D gene too uncertain to name. The DNA sequence is as follows: TGCAGTGCTAGGTGGCTCCTGGACTACAATGAGCAGTTCTTC. This gives the protein CSARWLLDYNEQFF.